This TCR beta chain derives from a study of T cell responses to AZD1222 COVID-19 vaccine. Study-level results: Reportedly, nearly half the spike-specific TCRs target unmutated variant regions.

The ends lost 6 bases at V and 5 bases at J; junction bases unmatched: 4. Per the germline V gene, CDR1 is LGHDT and CDR2 is YNNKEL (reference sequence). This CDR3 comprises 13 residues. This clone appeared once. As yet, its antigen is unknown. TCRdb's table, derived via immunoSEQ multiplex PCR, lists solely in-frame clones and lacks some. The repertoire holds 120,000 or so clones, with about 90% as singletons. The receptor comes from an adult in good health. The sample was peripheral blood, taken on day 0 of AZD1222 vaccination. The chain is built from TRBV3-1 (or the pseudogene TRBV3-2) and TRBJ2-5; 9 bases agree with TRBD2. This CDR3 reads CASRREGLETQYF. As DNA, the CDR3 is TGTGCCAGCAGGCGGGAGGGCCTTGAGACCCAGTACTTC.